What follows describes a single T cell receptor beta chain. The data belong to a study of blood T cell repertoires in COVID-19. About the study: Material from acute and convalescent COVID-19 was sourced from the United States, Italy and Spain.

The authors' processing: Reference gene primers were amplified, and this amplification served to estimate nucleated cell counts. Method: immunoSEQ multiplex PCR; TCRdb's copy keeps in-frame clones and lacks some. The DNA gave D and trimming, while V, J and clone size come from that table. The sample holds about 320,000 clones, around 88% seen once. This CDR3 spans 14 amino acids. CDR1 and CDR2 from the germline V gene are LNHDA and SQIVND (reference sequence). The V end was cut by 11 bases, the J end by 4 bases, with 17 bases between. The sequenced sample consisted of peripheral blood. The TCR was taken from a woman in her forties or fifties with acute or convalescent COVID-19. This rearrangement joins TRBV19 to TRBJ2-2; a possible D gene is TRBD1 (6 bases). Written as DNA, the CDR3 is TGTGCCGGGGGCACCGGTGGGAGCACCGGGGAGCTGTTTTTT. Protein product: CAGGTGGSTGELFF.